One and the same sample provided the 16 T cell receptor beta chains below, sequenced in a study of blood T cell repertoires in COVID-19. Assay: immunoSEQ multiplex PCR; the TCRdb copy retains only in-frame clones and omits some. This table holds about 140,000 clones, roughly 80% found once. The sequenced material came from peripheral blood. Receptors were obtained from a woman in her fifties or sixties with acute or convalescent COVID-19.

The chain links TRBV7-9 to TRBJ2-2; 8 positions match TRBD1. Germline values: CDR1 SEHNR, CDR2 FQNEAQ (reference sequence). With V trimmed by 4 bases and J by 7 bases, 2 bases remained unmatched. There are 13 residues in the CDR3. CDR3 region: CASSWTGLGELFF. In DNA, the CDR3 is TGTGCCAGCAGCTGGACAGGGCTCGGGGAGCTGTTTTTT.

This clone has just one count. The rearrangement links TRBV19 to TRBJ2-1, with 9 bases identical to TRBD1. The junction had 11 bases not matched to a gene; V was cut back by 5 bases and J by 0 bases. This CDR3 has 18 amino acids. The germline CDR1 and CDR2 sequences are LNHDA and SQIVND (reference sequence). In nucleotides, the CDR3 is TGTGCCAGTAGTCTCGGGACAGGGTTTACCGGCTCCTACAATGAGCAGTTCTTC. Encoded protein: CASSLGTGFTGSYNEQFF.

The chain is built from TRBV11-1 and TRBJ2-5; 7 positions agree with TRBD2. Germline trimming cut 5 bases from V and 2 bases from J; bases unmatched to any gene: 11. Germline V CDR1 and CDR2: SGHAT, FQDESV (reference sequence). The CDR3 runs 16 residues. This CDR3 reads CASSTTGLGGQETQYF. The CDR3 region has the DNA TGTGCCAGCAGCACAACGGGACTGGGAGGGCAAGAGACCCAGTACTTC.

This chain uses TRBV6-5 with TRBJ1-1; D may be TRBD1 (5 bases). The V end was cut by 3 bases, the J end by 5 bases, with 16 bases between. This CDR3 region has 15 residues. CDR1 MNHEY and CDR2 SVGAGI come from the germline V gene. The CDR3 loop is CASSYAGRRRTEAFF. The DNA for the CDR3 is TGTGCCAGCAGTTATGCGGGACGCCGTAGGACTGAAGCTTTCTTT.

This clone has just a few counts. This rearrangement joins TRBV6-1 to TRBJ2-7, with TRBD1 identical over 7 bases. Germline assignment: CDR1 MNHNS and CDR2 SASEGT. This CDR3 is built from 13 residues. J lost 3 bases, V lost 3 bases, and 2 bases had no gene match. CDR3 residues: CASSDTGDYEQYF. As DNA, the CDR3 is TGTGCCAGCAGTGATACAGGGGACTACGAGCAGTACTTC.

The J gene is TRBJ1-6, the V gene TRBV5-1; possibly TRBD1 for D (6 bases). The CDR3 totals 15 residues. In germline, CDR1 is SGHRS, CDR2 YFSETQ. V was shortened by 4 bases and J by 10 bases, with 18 bases between the two germline ends. CDR3 nucleotide sequence: TGCGCCAGCAGCCGATCGGGGGCGCGGGAGTCACCCCTCCACTTT. This sequence encodes CASSRSGARESPLHF. The full variable domain, completed using reference TRBV5-1 and TRBJ1-6, is KAGVTQTPRYLIKTRGQQVTLSCSPISGHRSVSWYQQTPGQGLQFLFEYFSETQRNKGNFPGRFSGRQFSNSRSEMNVSTLELGDSALYLCASSRSGARESPLHFGNGTRLTVT.

V usage is TRBV6-2 or TRBV6-3 and J usage is TRBJ1-2; TRBD1 aligns across 9 bases. The CDR3 is made up of 15 amino acids. The ends lost 4 bases at V and 0 bases at J; junction bases unmatched: 3. Per germline, CDR1 MNHEY and CDR2 SVGEGT. This chain's CDR3 is CASSLRQGANYGYTF. CDR3 coding DNA: TGTGCCAGCAGTTTGCGACAGGGGGCTAACTATGGCTACACCTTC.

Only one count was recorded for this clone. This chain links TRBV6-6 with TRBJ2-3; 7 nucleotides agree with TRBD2. Germline trimming cut 4 bases from V and 6 bases from J; bases unmatched to any gene: 4. CDR1 and CDR2 (germline): MNHNY, SVGAGI (reference sequence). The CDR3 sequence is 13 residues long. The CDR3 DNA is TGTGCCAGCAGTTTGCGGGAGCCCGATACGCAGTATTTT. It translates to CASSLREPDTQYF.

J is TRBJ1-2 and V is TRBV28; TRBD1 aligns across 10 bases. The CDR3 contains 15 residues. Losses at the gene ends were 4 bases for V and 8 bases for J; bases not matched to a gene: 10. The germline CDR1 and CDR2 sequences are MDHEN and SYDVKM. The CDR3 coding sequence is TGTGCCAGCAGTTCGACAGGGGGCGCGATTCGGGGCTACACCTTC. Its protein product is CASSSTGGAIRGYTF.

This chain uses TRBV24-1 with TRBJ2-1, with 16 positions matching TRBD2. The CDR3 contains 18 residues. The J segment lost 6 bases and the V segment lost 4 bases, leaving 8 bases of the junction unmatched. The germline V gene encodes CDR1 KGHDR and CDR2 SFDVKD. CDR3 amino acids: CATSDAGLAGGRLNEQFF. The DNA for the CDR3 is TGTGCCACCAGTGACGCGGGACTAGCGGGAGGGCGACTCAATGAGCAGTTCTTC.

The sample holds one count of this clone. The V and J genes are TRBV7-2 and TRBJ2-1; no firm D call. V was trimmed by 5 bases and J by 11 bases, leaving 13 bases between them. Germline loops: CDR1 SGHTA, CDR2 FQGNSA. This CDR3 comprises 12 residues. CDR3 DNA: TGTGCCAGCAGCCAAGACTCGAATCAGCAGTTCTTC. Translating it yields CASSQDSNQQFF.

The J gene is TRBJ1-1, the V gene TRBV28; possibly TRBD1 for D (5 bases). Germline CDR1 and CDR2: MDHEN and SYDVKM. The length of the CDR3 is 14 residues. V was shortened by 5 bases and J by 3 bases, with 13 bases between the two germline ends. This chain's CDR3 is CASSPGGVYTEAFF. The CDR3, as DNA: TGTGCCAGCAGTCCCGGGGGGGTATACACTGAAGCTTTCTTT.

The chain is built from TRBV7-9 and TRBJ2-1, with D perhaps matching TRBD2 (7 bases). This CDR3 spans 15 amino acids. Per germline, CDR1 SEHNR and CDR2 FQNEAQ (reference sequence). V was clipped by 3 bases and J by 9 bases, with 18 bases between them. The DNA of the CDR3 is TGTGCCAGCAGCTTCCCCGGGACTGGGGGGGCTGAGCAGTTCTTC. Protein: CASSFPGTGGAEQFF.

This clone has a single count. This chain links TRBV6-5 with TRBJ2-2; no firm D call. Looked up from germline, CDR1 is MNHEY and CDR2 is SVGAGI. CDR3 size: 14 residues. V gave up 6 bases and J gave up 4 bases, with 12 bases separating them. The CDR3: CASSALFSTGELFF. DNA for the CDR3: TGTGCCAGCAGCGCGCTCTTTAGCACCGGGGAGCTGTTTTTT.

The rearrangement joins TRBV4-3 to TRBJ1-1, with D possibly being TRBD1 (5 bases). The V gene lost 1 base and the J gene lost 10 bases, with 16 bases spanning the gap. Germline lookup yields CDR1 LGHNA and CDR2 YSLEER. This CDR3 spans 14 amino acids. The CDR3 DNA is TGCGCCAGCAGCCAAGTCGGGGGGAAAAGTGGAGCTTTCTTT. This codes for CASSQVGGKSGAFF.

The rearrangement links TRBV28 to TRBJ1-6; 9 nucleotides match TRBD1. CDR3 size: 14 residues. Trimming removed 7 bases from V and 10 bases from J; junction bases left unmatched: 8. CDR1 is MDHEN, CDR2 SYDVKM, per germline. Written as DNA, the CDR3 is TGTGCCAGCACAGAACAGGGGGCGTGGTCACCCCTCCACTTT. Translation gives CASTEQGAWSPLHF.